Each of the 9 T cell receptor beta chains below was sequenced from the same sample in a study of shared clonotypes between healthy human individuals. Profiled with immunoSEQ multiplex PCR; TCRdb holds only in-frame clones, not every one. Of 2,500,000 or so clones listed, just over 90% are singletons. Sequencing input: naive CD4+ T cells sorted from blood. The subset denotes: CD45RA+ positively selected. The receptors here all came from a man between 18 and 29 years old in good health.

The count of this clone is one. In DNA form, the CDR3 reads TGTGCCAGCAGCGAACCACAGAGACTGAACACTGAAGCTTTCTTT. Translation: CASSEPQRLNTEAFF. This sequence joins TRBV7-8 and TRBJ1-1; unclear D gene. This CDR3 has 15 residues. With 5 bases removed from V and 0 bases from J, the gap between germline ends came to 13 bases. CDR1 is SGHVS, CDR2 FQNEAQ, per germline.

This chain uses TRBV4-2 with TRBJ1-1, with D perhaps TRBD1 (5 bases). V shed 0 bases and J shed 5 bases, with 16 bases lying between them. The CDR3 has 16 amino acids. Germline V gene data show CDR1 as LGHNA and CDR2 as YNFKEQ. CDR3 nucleotide sequence: TGTGCCAGCAGCCAAGAGTCGCAAAGGGGCATTACTGAAGCTTTCTTT. Amino acid sequence: CASSQESQRGITEAFF.

The table lists this clone with a count of one. This chain links TRBV19 with TRBJ2-7, with D maybe TRBD2 (5 bases). Germline V gives CDR1 LNHDA, CDR2 SQIVND (reference sequence). This CDR3 is built from 15 residues. With 4 bases removed from V and 0 bases from J, the gap between germline ends came to 13 bases. The CDR3 sequence: CASSRTPVGSYEQYF. The CDR3 DNA reads as TGTGCCAGTAGTAGGACTCCGGTGGGCTCCTACGAGCAGTACTTC.

This clone was observed once. This chain joins TRBV2 and TRBJ2-3; D remains unclear. Trimming pared 4 bases from V and 0 bases from J, leaving 11 bases between. Germline CDR1 and CDR2: SNHLY and FYNNEI. The CDR3 covers 15 residues. The chain's CDR3 is CASSGARWSTDTQYF. As DNA, the CDR3 is TGTGCCAGCAGTGGTGCGCGGTGGAGCACAGATACGCAGTATTTT.

This chain links TRBV2 with TRBJ2-5; D possibly corresponds to TRBD1 (6 bases). Per the germline V gene, CDR1 is SNHLY and CDR2 is FYNNEI. The CDR3 runs 15 residues. V was trimmed by 4 bases and J by 4 bases, leaving 16 bases between them. CDR3 DNA sequence: TGTGCCAGCAGTGCTCGAACAGGGAAGGGAGAGACCCAGTACTTC. The encoded protein is CASSARTGKGETQYF.

This clone has only one observation. The V and J genes are TRBV6-5 and TRBJ2-7, with D tentatively TRBD1 (6 bases). CDR1 and CDR2 from the germline V gene are MNHEY and SVGAGI. There are 15 residues in the CDR3. The germline V and J ends were trimmed by 5 bases and 1 base, with 15 bases remaining between them. Here the CDR3 DNA reads TGTGCCAGCAGTCAAAGGGGGTCCCCGTCCTACGAGCAGTACTTC. Its translation: CASSQRGSPSYEQYF.

V gene TRBV5-1 combines with J gene TRBJ1-6; 11 bases agree with TRBD1. Germline V gene sequence: CDR1 SGHRS, CDR2 YFSETQ. The CDR3 consists of 15 residues. Germline trimming cut 6 bases from V and 8 bases from J; bases unmatched to any gene: 7. CDR3 in DNA: TGCGCCAGCACCCGAAGGGGACAGGGGGATTCACCCCTCCACTTT. This codes for CASTRRGQGDSPLHF.

V and J are TRBV21-1 and TRBJ2-1; no DNA check was done on the table's D call, TRBD2. TRBV21-1 is a pseudogene locus. This CDR3 spans 17 amino acids. The CDR3 loop is CANHSCGGFAPYNEQFF. The CDR3 DNA follows: TGTGCCAACCACTCTTGCGGGGGATTCGCCCCCTACAATGAGCAGTTCTTC.

The rearrangement links TRBV9 to TRBJ2-1, with no clear D. V lost 1 base to trimming and J lost 0 bases, with 8 bases between them. Germline V CDR1 and CDR2: SGDLS, YYNGEE. This CDR3 has 15 residues. The CDR3 is CASSVTPSSYNEQFF. The CDR3 DNA reads as TGTGCCAGCAGCGTAACCCCGAGCTCCTACAATGAGCAGTTCTTC.